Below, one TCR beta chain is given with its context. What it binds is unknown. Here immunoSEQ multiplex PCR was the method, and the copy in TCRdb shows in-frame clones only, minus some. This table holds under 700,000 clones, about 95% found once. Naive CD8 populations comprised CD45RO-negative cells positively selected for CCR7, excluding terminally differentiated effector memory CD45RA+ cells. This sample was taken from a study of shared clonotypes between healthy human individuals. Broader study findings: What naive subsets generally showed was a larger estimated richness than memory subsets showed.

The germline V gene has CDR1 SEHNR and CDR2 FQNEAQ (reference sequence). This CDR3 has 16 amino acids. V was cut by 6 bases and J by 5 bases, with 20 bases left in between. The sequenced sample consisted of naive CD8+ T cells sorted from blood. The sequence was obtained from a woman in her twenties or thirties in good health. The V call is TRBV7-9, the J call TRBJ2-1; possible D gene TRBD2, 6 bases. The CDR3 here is CASSRRRGEMDNEQFF. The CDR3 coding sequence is TGTGCCAGCAGTCGCAGACGCGGGGAGATGGACAATGAGCAGTTCTTC.